One TCR beta chain is described in this entry. What it binds is unknown. These data originate in a study of cytomegalovirus exposure and HLA in healthy donors. Findings and caveats of the study: As immune exposure information, only CMV serostatus was available. Links to common viral pathogens appeared, in a later analysis, for several of the most significant clusters.

PCR employed 60 Vbeta and 13 Jbeta primers. TCRdb's copy holds only in-frame clones and misses some; the assay was immunoSEQ multiplex PCR. Of 110,000 to 150,000 clones in the sample, around three quarters were seen once. Germline assignment: CDR1 SGHRS and CDR2 YFSETQ. This CDR3 has 14 residues. Trimming removed 0 bases at V and 5 bases at J, with 11 bases between. This TCR came from a man in his forties in good health and CMV-seronegative. The sequencing sample was made of PBMCs. This chain connects TRBV5-1 to TRBJ2-5; possible D gene TRBD1, 6 bases. CDR3: CASSLGTVLETQYF. In DNA, the CDR3 is TGCGCCAGCAGCTTGGGGACAGTTTTGGAGACCCAGTACTTC.